Described below is a single T cell receptor beta chain sequence and its context. V was pared by 2 bases and J by 1 base, with 9 bases between. Germline CDR1 LNHDA, CDR2 SQIVND (reference sequence). The CDR3 has 16 residues. The data were taken from a study of blood T cell repertoires in COVID-19. Overall study context: T cells, B-cell-depleted T cells, or PBMCs supplied cDNA or gDNA.

Participants spanned ages about 18 to 89 years and resided in 24 US areas. Original analysis: From reference gene primer amplification, estimates of nucleated cell counts were derived. Libraries were prepared by immunoSEQ multiplex PCR; TCRdb keeps only in-frame clonotypes and omits some of them. The V and J calls and clone size were taken over from that table, and D and trimming were inferred from the DNA. The top ten hold approximately 1.2% of the sample, which has 250,000 to 300,000 clones, 90% to 95% seen once. The sequence was obtained from a human donor in a cohort exposed to, infected with or recovered from COVID-19 (not recorded which). The donor label of this sample is uncertain. V usage is TRBV19 and J usage is TRBJ2-6, with D maybe TRBD1 (5 bases). Sequenced input: PBMCs or T cells enriched from blood (not recorded which). Here the CDR3 DNA reads TGTGCCAGTAGTATATCGCCAGGGTCTGGGGCCAACGTCCTGACTTTC. Translated: CASSISPGSGANVLTF.